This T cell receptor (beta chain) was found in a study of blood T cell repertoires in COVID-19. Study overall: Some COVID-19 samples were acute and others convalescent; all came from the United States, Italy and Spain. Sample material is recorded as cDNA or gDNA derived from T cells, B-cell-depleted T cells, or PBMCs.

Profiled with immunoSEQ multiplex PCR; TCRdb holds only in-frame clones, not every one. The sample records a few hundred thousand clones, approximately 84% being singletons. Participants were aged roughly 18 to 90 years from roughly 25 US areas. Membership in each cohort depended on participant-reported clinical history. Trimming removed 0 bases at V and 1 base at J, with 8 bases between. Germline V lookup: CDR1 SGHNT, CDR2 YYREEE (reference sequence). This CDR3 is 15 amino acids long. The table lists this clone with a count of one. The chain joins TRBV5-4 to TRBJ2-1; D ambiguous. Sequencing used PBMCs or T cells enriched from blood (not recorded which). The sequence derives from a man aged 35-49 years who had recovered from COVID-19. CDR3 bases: TGTGCCAGCAGCTTGGATTTGGAGTCCTACAATGAGCAGTTCTTC. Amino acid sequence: CASSLDLESYNEQFF.